This T cell receptor beta chain came from a study of T cell repertoires in cytomegalovirus infection. Study information: Selection of CMV epitopes for the study included recently identified HLA-C-restricted and well-studied HLA-B-restricted ones. Public signatures in TCR beta pointed to CMV infection and matching HLA type. Study findings and constraints: The ex vivo response was dominated by HLA-C-restricted CMV-specific TCR beta clonotypes. Of the TCR beta families, the public ones yielded a cumulative frequency that identified carriers of CMV plus the relevant HLA.

TCRdb re-called the reads through MiXCR, storing one row per CDR3 protein. The sample contains about 480,000 distinct CDR3 sequences, roughly 34% of which appear only once. CDR1 and CDR2 from the germline V gene are SQVTM and ANQGSEA. V lost 6 bases and J lost 3, with 14 bases in between. CDR3 length: 14 residues. Regarding this clonotype: Its antigen remains unidentified.

This receptor was taken from a human donor in good health (CMV status not recorded). Some clones in this sample may be carry-over from other donors' samples. The J gene is TRBJ2-2, the V gene TRBV29-1; D call uncertain. The sample here was cultured PBMCs, taken from culture after CMV antigen stimulation. The CDR3 DNA reads TGCAGCGTCCGCGCTCTAGTGTACACCGGGGAGCTGTTTTTT. It specifies CSVRALVYTGELFF.